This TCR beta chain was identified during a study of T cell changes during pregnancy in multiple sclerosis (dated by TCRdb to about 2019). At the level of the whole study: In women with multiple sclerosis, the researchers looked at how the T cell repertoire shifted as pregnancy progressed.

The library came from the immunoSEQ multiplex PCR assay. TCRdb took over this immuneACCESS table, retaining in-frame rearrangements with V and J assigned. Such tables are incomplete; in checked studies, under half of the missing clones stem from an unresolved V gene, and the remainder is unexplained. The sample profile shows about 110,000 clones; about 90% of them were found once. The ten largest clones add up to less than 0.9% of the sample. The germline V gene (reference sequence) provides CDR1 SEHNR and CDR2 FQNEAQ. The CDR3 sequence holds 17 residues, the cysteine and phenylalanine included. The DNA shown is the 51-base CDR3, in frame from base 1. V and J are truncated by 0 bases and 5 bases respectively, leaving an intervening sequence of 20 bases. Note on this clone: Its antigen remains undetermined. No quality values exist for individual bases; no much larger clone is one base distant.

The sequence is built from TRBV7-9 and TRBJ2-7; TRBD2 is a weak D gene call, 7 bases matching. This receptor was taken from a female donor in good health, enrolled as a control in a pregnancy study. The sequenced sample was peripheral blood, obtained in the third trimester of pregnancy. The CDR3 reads CASSLAPPGGPEDEQYF. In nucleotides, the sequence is TGTGCCAGCAGCTTAGCGCCGCCCGGGGGGCCAGAAGACGAGCAGTACTTC.